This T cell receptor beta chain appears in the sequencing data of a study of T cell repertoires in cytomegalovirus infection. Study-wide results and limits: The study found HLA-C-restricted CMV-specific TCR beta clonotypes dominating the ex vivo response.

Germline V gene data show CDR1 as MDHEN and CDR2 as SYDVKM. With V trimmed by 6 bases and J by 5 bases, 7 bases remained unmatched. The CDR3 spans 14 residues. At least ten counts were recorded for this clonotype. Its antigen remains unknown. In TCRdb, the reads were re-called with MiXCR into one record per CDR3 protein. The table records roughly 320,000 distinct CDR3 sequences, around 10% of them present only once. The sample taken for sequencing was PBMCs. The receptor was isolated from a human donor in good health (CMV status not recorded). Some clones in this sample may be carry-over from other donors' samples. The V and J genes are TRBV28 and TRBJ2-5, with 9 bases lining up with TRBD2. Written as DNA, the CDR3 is TGTGCCAGCAGCTCCGTAGCGGGGGATGAGACCCAGTACTTC. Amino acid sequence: CASSSVAGDETQYF.